The 6 T cell receptor beta chains in this list originate from one sample, sequenced in a study of blood T cell repertoires in COVID-19. Using immunoSEQ multiplex PCR, the repertoire was profiled, and TCRdb retains in-frame clones only, with some absent. The data hold about 160,000 clones, with approximately 85% observed a single time. Sequenced sample: peripheral blood. These receptors all come from a woman aged 55-70 years with COVID-19, enrolled during active disease.

The rearrangement links TRBV21-1 to TRBJ2-5; the D segment call TRBD2 is taken from the table without a DNA check. TRBV21-1 constitutes a pseudogene. The CDR3 length is 11 residues. The CDR3 protein is CASTFQETQYF. Written as DNA, the CDR3 is TGTGCCAGCACCTTCCAAGAGACCCAGTACTTC.

The rearrangement links TRBV27 to TRBJ2-5, with D possibly TRBD1 on 5 matching bases. This CDR3 comprises 15 residues. Trimming stripped 0 bases from V and 7 bases from J, with 15 bases between. Germline values: CDR1 MNHEY, CDR2 SMNVEV (reference sequence). CDR3 protein: CASSLSDSLLGTQYF. The CDR3, as DNA: TGTGCCAGCAGTTTATCTGACAGCCTTTTGGGGACCCAGTACTTC.

The chain recombines TRBV7-2 with TRBJ2-1, with TRBD2 as a possible D gene (6 bases). Trimming stripped 5 bases from V and 6 bases from J, with 11 bases between. CDR1 and CDR2 from the germline V gene are SGHTA and FQGNSA. The CDR3 is 13 amino acids. The CDR3 spells CASSPDYPNEQFF. CDR3 in DNA: TGTGCCAGCAGCCCGGACTACCCCAATGAGCAGTTCTTC.

This clone was counted only a few times. The rearrangement joins TRBV7-2 to TRBJ2-6; 7 nucleotides line up with TRBD1. The CDR3 is 17 amino acids. V trimming: 5 bases; J trimming: 2 bases; junction bases outside the gene matches: 9. Per the germline V gene, CDR1 is SGHTA and CDR2 is FQGNSA. CDR3 nucleotide sequence: TGTGCCAGCAGCCCCGACAGGGCGGGCCCTGGGGCCAACGTCCTGACTTTC. It is translated as CASSPDRAGPGANVLTF.

This clone was detected only a few times. This chain uses TRBV6-2 or TRBV6-3 with TRBJ1-1, with no clear D. The V and J ends lost 6 bases and 11 bases respectively, with 16 bases between them. CDR3 length equals 12 residues. Germline loops: CDR1 MNHEY, CDR2 SVGEGT. CDR3 DNA: TGTGCCAGCAGCCTGCAACCACCCAGGGCTTTCTTT. Translated, it gives CASSLQPPRAFF.

The J gene is TRBJ2-1, the V gene TRBV11-3, with 10 bases fitting TRBD1. Trimming removed 7 bases from V and 9 bases from J; junction bases left unmatched: 27. CDR1 SGHNT and CDR2 YENEEA come from the germline V gene. This CDR3 region has 20 residues. The CDR3 bases are TGTGCCAGCAACGCAAATCGGCAAAGTCCCGGGACAGGGGCGGTGGGTGAGCAGTTCTTC. It specifies CASNANRQSPGTGAVGEQFF. The full variable domain, with the rest looked up from reference TRBV11-3 and TRBJ2-1, is EAGVVQSPRYKIIEKKQPVAFWCNPISGHNTLYWYLQNLGQGPELLIRYENEEAVDDSQLPKDRFSAERLKGVDSTLKIQPAELGDSAVYLCASNANRQSPGTGAVGEQFFGPGTRLTVL.